This entry lists 17 T cell receptor beta chains sequenced from one sample in a study of post-analysis software for immune sequencing data. The study, taken as a whole, reports: Included in a set of about 5 TRBV segments more frequent in patients than controls were TRBV5-6, TRBV5-1 and TRBV20-1.

cDNA libraries for TCR beta contained unique molecular identifiers. TCRdb re-called the PCR reads through MiXCR, storing one row per CDR3 protein. Here the sample spans about 460,000 distinct CDR3 sequences, roughly 45% being singletons. Antigens for these TCRs are unknown. The specimen was blood. Every receptor here comes from a girl between 5 and 17 years old with multiple sclerosis.

On this clonotype: The junction does not match germline at one end; this may be a read error. V is TRBV7-9 and J is TRBJ2-7; D unclear. Germline V gives CDR1 SEHNR, CDR2 FQNEAQ (reference sequence). The CDR3 runs 13 residues. The CDR3 is CASSFRASYGQYF. In DNA, the CDR3 is TGTGCCAGCAGCTTTAGAGCGTCCTACGGGCAGTACTTC.

The chain recombines TRBV12-3 or TRBV12-4 with TRBJ1-2, with 8 bases identical to TRBD1. The V segment lost 8 bases and the J segment 2 bases; nucleotides outside the gene matches: 7. This CDR3 has 14 amino acids. CDR3 DNA sequence: TGTGCCAGCGCCCCGGGACAGGCCAACTATGGCTACACCTTC. It translates to CASAPGQANYGYTF.

A few counts support this clonotype. The rearrangement uses TRBV12-3 or TRBV12-4 and TRBJ1-2; no firm D call. This CDR3 is 15 amino acids long. The V gene lost 1 base and the J gene lost 0 bases, with 9 bases spanning the gap. The DNA for the CDR3 is TGTGCCAGCAGTTTAGTATCCGGGGCTAACTATGGCTACACCTTC. Translating it yields CASSLVSGANYGYTF.

V gene TRBV7-8 combines with J gene TRBJ2-1, with 9 positions matching TRBD1. The trim removed 0 bases at V and 6 bases at J, leaving 9 bases unmatched. CDR1 is SGHVS, CDR2 FQNEAQ, per germline. This CDR3 comprises 17 residues. The chain's CDR3 is CASSLAAGTGTLNEQFF. CDR3 nucleotides: TGTGCCAGCAGCTTAGCCGCCGGGACAGGGACCCTCAATGAGCAGTTCTTC. Full variable domain (rest looked up from reference TRBV7-8 and TRBJ2-1): GAGVSQSPRYKVAKRGQDVALRCDPISGHVSLFWYQQALGQGPEFLTYFQNEAQLDKSGLPSDRFFAERPEGSVSTLKIQRTQQEDSAVYLCASSLAAGTGTLNEQFFGPGTRLTVL.

The chain has TRBV4-2 and TRBJ2-5, with 7 bases that match TRBD2. Matching the DNA end better, TRBJ2-7 makes the J call doubtful. The CDR3 has 15 amino acids. Per the germline V gene, CDR1 is LGHNA and CDR2 is YNFKEQ. CDR3 region: CASSRERDRSYEQYF. The CDR3 region has the DNA TGTGCCAGCAGCCGAGAGCGGGACCGGTCGTACGAGCAGTACTTC.

This clonotype has a single count. The chain joins TRBV20-1 to TRBJ2-1, with no clear D. Germline-derived CDR1 and CDR2 are DFQATT and SNEGSKA (reference sequence). The CDR3 has 11 amino acids. V lost 0 bases and J lost 6, with 3 bases in between. CDR3 residues: CSARESNEQFF. As DNA, the CDR3 is TGCAGTGCTAGAGAGTCCAATGAGCAGTTCTTC.

J is TRBJ2-2 and V is TRBV20-1; D uncertain. This CDR3 contains 13 residues. V was trimmed by 2 bases and J by 2 bases, leaving 6 bases between them. Germline lookup yields CDR1 DFQATT and CDR2 SNEGSKA (reference sequence). The CDR3: CSARTGNTGELFF. The CDR3 DNA is TGCAGTGCTAGAACTGGTAACACCGGGGAGCTGTTTTTT.

This clonotype has just a few counts. This sequence joins TRBV20-1 and TRBJ2-3; D not certain. CDR1 DFQATT and CDR2 SNEGSKA come from the germline V gene (reference sequence). This CDR3 spans 12 amino acids. V was cut by 3 bases and J by 4 bases, with 8 bases left in between. CDR3 sequence: CSASMSSDTQYF. The CDR3 nucleotides are TGCAGTGCTAGTATGTCTTCAGATACGCAGTATTTT.

The sample holds a few counts of this clonotype. The V call is TRBV29-1, the J call TRBJ2-7, with 9 bases identical to TRBD1. Germline V gene lookup returns CDR1 SQVTM and CDR2 ANQGSEA. The CDR3 is 13 amino acids. V lost 6 bases, J lost 3 bases, and 6 bases stayed unmatched. CDR3 nucleotides: TGCAGCGTCCTGCCGACAGGGGGCTACGAGCAGTACTTC. It specifies CSVLPTGGYEQYF.

The chain has TRBV5-6 and TRBJ2-1; either TRBD1 or TRBD2 may supply D (5 bases each). Germline CDR1 and CDR2: SGHDT and YYEEEE. The V end lost 4 bases, the J end lost 8 bases, and 13 bases lay between the germline ends. CDR3 size: 13 residues. The CDR3 bases are TGTGCCAGCAGCGGAGGACATTTGGATGAGCAGTTCTTC. This codes for CASSGGHLDEQFF.

The CDR3 loop reads CASSLGGGLDNQPQHF. The DNA of the CDR3 is TGTGCCAGCAGCCTAGGGGGCGGGCTAGATAATCAGCCCCAGCATTTT. The rearrangement uses TRBV7-9 and TRBJ1-5; 7 bases fit TRBD1. CDR1 and CDR2 from the germline V gene are SEHNR and FQNEAQ (reference sequence). The length of the CDR3 is 16 residues. Trimming cost V 5 bases and J 4 bases; bases outside gene matches: 11. Combining the CDR3 with reference TRBV7-9 and TRBJ1-5 gives the whole variable domain DTGVSQNPRHKITKRGQNVTFRCDPISEHNRLYWYRQTLGQGPEFLTYFQNEAQLEKSRLLSDRFSAERPKGSFSTLEIQRTEQGDSAMYLCASSLGGGLDNQPQHFGDGTRLSIL.

V and J are TRBV6-5 and TRBJ2-7; 11 bases align to TRBD2. The CDR3 runs to 16 residues. The ends lost 6 bases at V and 3 bases at J; junction bases unmatched: 10. From germline, CDR1 is MNHEY and CDR2 SVGAGI. In DNA, the CDR3 is TGTGCCAGCAGCCGGGGACTAGCGGCATCCGTCTACGAGCAGTACGTC. The encoded protein is CASSRGLAASVYEQYV.

The gene calls are TRBV18 and TRBJ2-5; TRBD1 matches 8 bases. Germline CDR1 and CDR2: KGHSH and LQKENI. The CDR3 is 13 residues long. Germline trimming cut 8 bases from V and 3 bases from J; bases unmatched to any gene: 5. This chain's CDR3 is CASLDRAKETQYF. The CDR3 DNA sequence: TGTGCCAGCCTGGACAGGGCAAAAGAGACCCAGTACTTC.

The chain has TRBV24-1 and TRBJ2-5; TRBD1 agrees at 7 bases. Trimming took 5 bases from V and 1 from J; bases not matched to a gene: 12. CDR3 length: 17 amino acids. Germline lookup yields CDR1 KGHDR and CDR2 SFDVKD. DNA of the CDR3: TGTGCCACCAGTGGGTCCACCCGGGACAGAGTCCAAGAGACCCAGTACTTC. This translates into CATSGSTRDRVQETQYF.

This clonotype has just one count. The CDR3 DNA sequence: TGTGCCAGCCAGGACAGGGTAAGCAACGAGCAGTACTTC. Its protein is CASQDRVSNEQYF. V usage is TRBV25-1 and J usage is TRBJ2-5; 8 bases agree with TRBD1. The end of the DNA is better explained by TRBJ2-7, so the J call may be wrong. From germline, CDR1 is MGHDK and CDR2 SYGVNS. CDR3 size: 13 residues.

This chain joins TRBV29-1 and TRBJ2-7; D is ambiguous. The CDR3 length is 12 residues. CDR1 is SQVTM and CDR2 is ANQGSEA in the germline V gene. The ends were cut back, 5 bases at V and 3 bases at J, with 11 bases in the middle. Written as DNA, the CDR3 is TGCAGCGTTCAGGACGGCCTCTACGAGCAGTACTTC. Translated: CSVQDGLYEQYF.

A few counts support this clonotype. The V gene is TRBV7-2, the J gene TRBJ1-1; TRBD1 is a possible D gene (5 bases). CDR1 is SGHTA and CDR2 is FQGNSA in the germline V gene. CDR3 length: 14 residues. The V end lost 6 bases, the J end lost 0 bases, and 11 bases lay between the germline ends. The CDR3 spells CASSEGQMNTEAFF. CDR3 in DNA: TGTGCCAGCAGTGAGGGGCAAATGAACACTGAAGCTTTCTTT. The whole variable domain, filled in from reference TRBV7-2 and TRBJ1-1, reads GAGVSQSPSNKVTEKGKDVELRCDPISGHTALYWYRQSLGQGLEFLIYFQGNSAPDKSGLPSDRFSAERTGGSVSTLTIQRTQQEDSAVYLCASSEGQMNTEAFFGQGTRLTVV.